This T cell receptor (beta chain) is drawn from a study of T cell responses to AZD1222 COVID-19 vaccine (dated by TCRdb to the early 2020s). For the study in its entirety: A total of around 240 trial participants underwent TCR sequencing, of whom nearly 210 received two doses of AZD1222 and about 25 received two doses of the MenACWY control vaccine. Trial participants were enrolled into age subgroups of 18-55, 56-69 and 70-plus years, which contained approximately 150, 28 and 58 TCR-sequenced participants, respectively.

V is reduced by 3 bases and J by 6 bases, leaving a spacing of 13 bases between them. Including the terminal cysteine and phenylalanine, the CDR3 comprises 15 residues. The kept DNA is CDR3 alone, 45 bases in frame from the first base. Via the germline V gene, CDR1 is SGDLS and CDR2 YYNGEE. In light of the paper, this sample's time point label describes: about 28 days (+/-7) after the second vaccine dose. Because spike-specific TCR depth and breadth did not differ between the two schedules, AZD1222 recipients who got a second dose at roughly 4 weeks were pooled with those who got a second dose at roughly 12 weeks. Vaccinee samples were obtained from the UK trials COV001 and COV002, which included a single-blind randomized controlled phase 2/3 trial of AZD1222 (ChAdOx1 nCoV-19) in healthy adults. For TCRbeta chain sequencing, PBMC samples from trial participants were taken at day 0 and at day 28 after the second dose.

Broader findings and caveats from the paper: Conclusions about previously exposed vaccinees are limited because only a handful of AZD1222 recipients were SARS-CoV-2 seropositive at baseline. Participants were mostly white British, with more females than males. The authors suggested clonal diversity may have been underestimated. In the small 56-69-year group, the increase in depth fell short of significance, most likely because of low power. Reportedly, close to half of the unique spike-specific TCRs recognized epitopes lying outside the regions that are mutated in the B.1.351 and B.1.1.7 variants. Because no samples from the day 14 peak response were available, repertoires could be characterized only after the peak T cell response. The whole spike protein was spanned by vaccine-associated CD4 TCRs, and dominant responses were seen in regions 160-218 and 743-854. Spike-specific TCR breadth and depth rose significantly after two AZD1222 doses compared with day 0 and with MenACWY recipients.

The CDR3 regions of human TCRbeta chains were analyzed by immunosequencing. The authors processed their data as follows. TCRs in the repertoires were compared against a reference library of SARS-CoV-2-specific TCRs that had been generated with the MIRA antigen-specificity platform. Breadth was defined as the fraction of unique TCRs that were SARS-CoV-2-associated. Depth was defined as the fraction of total T cells that were SARS-CoV-2-associated. Using the MIRA data, each spike-specific TCR was mapped to the spike region that the TCR reacts to and placed in a CD4 or CD8 class. Log10-transformed breadth and depth values were compared by one-way ANOVA with Sidak's multiple comparisons tests. TCRdb took this table from immuneACCESS and kept in-frame rearrangements with V and J called. Such tables lack part of the clones; where checked against another copy, unresolved V genes explain under half of the gap, and the rest is unexplained. D and trimming were read from the DNA, whereas the V and J calls and clone size are those reported in that table. The sample includes around 160,000 clones, with about 90% observed a single time. About 1.1% of the sample belongs to the ten largest clones.

As for this clone: There is no known antigen for this receptor. No clone much larger than this one lies a single base away; base qualities are absent.

This TCR derives from an adult who received the AZD1222 COVID-19 vaccine. The chain is encoded by TRBV9 joined to TRBJ1-6; TRBD1 might be the D gene, on 5 matching bases. Sample: peripheral blood, taken 28 days after the second AZD1222 dose. This receptor has the CDR3 CASSALFGGNSPLHF. The nucleotide sequence is given as TGTGCCAGCAGCGCCCTATTTGGGGGTAATTCACCCCTCCACTTT. The full variable domain, completed from the reference TRBV9 and TRBJ1-6 proteins outside the CDR3, reads DSGVTQTPKHLITATGQRVTLRCSPRSGDLSVYWYQQSLDQGLQFLIQYYNGEERAKGNILERFSAQQFPDLHSELNLSSLELGDSALYFCASSALFGGNSPLHFGNGTRLTVT.